Shown below are 9 T cell receptor beta chains from a single sample sequenced in a study of blood T cell repertoires in COVID-19. This table comes from immunoSEQ multiplex PCR, and its TCRdb copy is limited to in-frame clones, with some not included. This table has under 250,000 clones, 83% appearing once. The sample taken for sequencing was peripheral blood. These receptors originate from a woman in her forties with active or convalescent COVID-19.

This sequence joins TRBV9 and TRBJ2-3, with 7 bases lining up with TRBD2. CDR3 length equals 16 residues. Germline V CDR1 and CDR2: SGDLS, YYNGEE. Trimming at V came to 3 bases and at J to 4 bases, leaving 11 bases not matched to a gene. CDR3 residues: CASSALLGGGPDTQYF. The CDR3 DNA reads as TGTGCCAGCAGCGCCTTGCTTGGGGGAGGGCCAGATACGCAGTATTTT.

This clone came up once. The chain employs TRBV4-1 and TRBJ1-6; 10 bases align to TRBD1. V trimming: 4 bases; J trimming: 9 bases; junction bases outside the gene matches: 12. The CDR3 is made up of 17 amino acids. Germline-derived CDR1 and CDR2 are MGHRA and YSYEKL. The CDR3 spells CASSLRDRGLWGSPLHF. In DNA form, the CDR3 reads TGCGCCAGCAGCCTGAGAGACAGGGGGCTCTGGGGTTCACCCCTCCACTTT.

V usage is TRBV2 and J usage is TRBJ2-1; TRBD1 matches at 8 bases. The germline gives CDR1 SNHLY, CDR2 FYNNEI. The CDR3 sequence is 14 residues long. The trim removed 6 bases at V and 0 bases at J, leaving 1 base unmatched. DNA of the CDR3: TGTGCCAGCAGAGACAGGGGCTCCTACAATGAGCAGTTCTTC. It yields the protein CASRDRGSYNEQFF.

The V gene is TRBV5-4, the J gene TRBJ1-2; D uncertain. The CDR3 is 14 amino acids. The germline V and J ends were trimmed by 0 bases and 0 bases, with 6 bases remaining between them. Germline V gives CDR1 SGHNT, CDR2 YYREEE (reference sequence). This CDR3 is CASSLEAANYGYTF. Here the CDR3 DNA reads TGTGCCAGCAGCTTGGAGGCGGCTAACTATGGCTACACCTTC. Complete variable domain (other parts from reference TRBV5-4 and TRBJ1-2): ETGVTQSPTHLIKTRGQQVTLRCSSQSGHNTVSWYQQALGQGPQFIFQYYREEENGRGNFPPRFSGLQFPNYSSELNVNALELDDSALYLCASSLEAANYGYTFGSGTRLTVV.

The J gene is TRBJ1-5, the V gene TRBV7-2, with D unclear. Trimming left V 4 bases short and J 5 bases short, with 9 bases between. The V gene's germline CDR1 is SGHTA and CDR2 FQGNSA. The CDR3 is 13 amino acids. The CDR3 here is CASSSEIDQPQHF. As DNA, the CDR3 is TGTGCCAGCAGCTCCGAGATAGATCAGCCCCAGCATTTT.

The rearrangement links TRBV10-3 to TRBJ1-2, with TRBD1 matching over 10 bases. This CDR3 comprises 17 residues. Trimming removed 2 bases from V and 1 base from J; junction bases left unmatched: 7. Germline CDR1 and CDR2: ENHRY and SYGVKD. The CDR3 bases are TGTGCCATCAGTGAGAGGGAGGGACAGGGGAGTAACTATGGCTACACCTTC. Translated, it gives CAISEREGQGSNYGYTF.

The gene calls are TRBV4-2 and TRBJ2-7; 9 bases align to TRBD2. From germline, CDR1 is LGHNA and CDR2 YNFKEQ. The CDR3 spans 13 residues. V lost 6 bases and J lost 4; bases outside the gene matches: 4. The CDR3 sequence is CASRVLAGYEQYF. As DNA, the CDR3 is TGTGCCAGCAGGGTCCTAGCGGGGTACGAGCAGTACTTC.

V usage is TRBV19 and J usage is TRBJ1-4; 7 bases map to TRBD1. The junction had 10 bases not matched to a gene; V was cut back by 7 bases and J by 8 bases. CDR3 length: 14 residues. CDR1 and CDR2 (germline): LNHDA, SQIVND (reference sequence). CDR3 DNA: TGTGCCAGTAATAAGAGGGGGCGACGGGAAAAACTGTTTTTT. Encoded protein: CASNKRGRREKLFF.

This sequence joins TRBV12-3 or TRBV12-4 and TRBJ2-5; D might be TRBD1 (6 bases). The V end was cut by 6 bases, the J end by 6 bases, with 14 bases between. This CDR3 contains 13 residues. CDR3 protein: CASRGTGMKTQYF. The CDR3 bases are TGTGCCAGCAGAGGAACAGGGATGAAGACCCAGTACTTC.